A single sample is the source of the 20 T cell receptor beta chains below, sequenced in a study of cytomegalovirus exposure and HLA in healthy donors. The protocol was immunoSEQ multiplex PCR, while the TCRdb copy is restricted to in-frame clones and leaves out a portion. The sample carries under 400,000 clones, approximately 90% recorded once. Sequencing was carried out using PBMCs. The receptor source for this set is a woman younger than 30 in good health and CMV-seronegative.

The chain is built from TRBV19 and TRBJ1-2; D is undetermined. CDR1 and CDR2 (germline): LNHDA, SQIVND (reference sequence). This CDR3 is built from 13 residues. Trimming removed 10 bases at V and 2 bases at J, with 14 bases between. DNA for the CDR3: TGTGCCACCCTACCCGCCCTCAACTATGGCTACACCTTC. As protein: CATLPALNYGYTF.

V gene TRBV7-9 combines with J gene TRBJ1-1, with 7 bases matching TRBD1. The CDR3 extends over 14 amino acids. V lost 4 bases and J lost 1; bases outside the gene matches: 3. Germline V lookup: CDR1 SEHNR, CDR2 FQNEAQ (reference sequence). For the CDR3, the DNA is TGTGCCAGCAGCTACGGACAGGAGAACACTGAAGCTTTCTTT. Translation gives CASSYGQENTEAFF.

This rearrangement joins TRBV12-5 to TRBJ1-2, with a weak D call TRBD1 (5 bases). There are 17 residues in the CDR3. Germline loops: CDR1 LGHNT, CDR2 FRNRAP. Trimming took 0 bases from V and 5 from J, leaving 19 bases between them. The CDR3 spells CASGLVLGGRSLYGYTF. CDR3 sequence (DNA): TGTGCTAGTGGTTTGGTACTGGGGGGTAGGAGCCTGTATGGCTACACCTTC.

The chain has TRBV19 and TRBJ2-3; 9 bases map to TRBD2. V dropped 5 bases and J dropped 1; count of bases not matched to a gene: 4. The CDR3 loop spans 15 amino acids. Germline V gene lookup returns CDR1 LNHDA and CDR2 SQIVND (reference sequence). As DNA, the CDR3 is TGTGCCAGTAGTGTGACTAGCGGACGCACAGATACGCAGTATTTT. Residues: CASSVTSGRTDTQYF.

J is TRBJ2-7 and V is TRBV28; D might be TRBD1 (6 bases). Germline CDR1 is MDHEN and CDR2 is SYDVKM. The CDR3 runs 15 residues. V was trimmed by 2 bases and J by 3 bases, leaving 14 bases between them. DNA for the CDR3: TGTGCCAGCAGTTTAATGGCTGGGGACAACTACGAGCAGTACTTC. It is translated as CASSLMAGDNYEQYF.

In this sample, this clone turned up once. The chain couples TRBV2 to TRBJ1-5; 8 nucleotides align to TRBD1. Germline V CDR1 and CDR2: SNHLY, FYNNEI. CDR3 size: 16 residues. Trimming removed 4 bases from V and 5 bases from J; junction bases left unmatched: 10. The CDR3 DNA follows: TGTGCCAGCAGTGGGGTAATCAGGGGACAGGATCAGCCCCAGCATTTT. It is translated as CASSGVIRGQDQPQHF.

V and J are TRBV27 and TRBJ2-7; 9 bases match TRBD1. The V gene end was trimmed by 2 bases and the J gene end by 3 bases; junction bases not matched to a gene: 11. The CDR3 extends over 17 amino acids. Germline V gene sequence: CDR1 MNHEY, CDR2 SMNVEV (reference sequence). CDR3 nucleotide sequence: TGTGCCAGCAGTTTAAAAAGGGACAGGGTTACGTTCTACGAGCAGTACTTC. Its protein is CASSLKRDRVTFYEQYF.

The rearrangement joins TRBV28 to TRBJ2-7; D is possibly TRBD1 (6 bases). Trimming stripped 6 bases from V and 3 bases from J, with 18 bases between. The CDR3 has 15 residues. CDR1 and CDR2 from the germline V gene are MDHEN and SYDVKM. CDR3 sequence reads: CASSPSDSRGYEQYF. The CDR3 DNA is TGTGCCAGCAGCCCTTCGGACAGCCGTGGCTACGAGCAGTACTTC.

The sample holds a few counts of this clone. V usage is TRBV15 and J usage is TRBJ1-6; D is unresolved. Germline CDR1 reads LNHNV; CDR2 reads YYDKDF (reference sequence). Trimming pared 2 bases from V and 13 bases from J, leaving 15 bases between. The CDR3 has 14 residues. This CDR3 is CATSRTRNTSPLHF. The CDR3 region has the DNA TGTGCCACCAGCAGAACACGAAACACGTCTCCCCTCCACTTT.

The V gene is TRBV18, the J gene TRBJ2-1; TRBD2 agrees at 11 bases. In germline, CDR1 is KGHSH, CDR2 LQKENI. Trimming at V came to 6 bases and at J to 5 bases, leaving 9 bases not matched to a gene. This CDR3 has 16 amino acids. CDR3 sequence reads: CASSPTLLAGDNEQFF. DNA of the CDR3: TGTGCCAGCTCGCCCACACTACTAGCGGGAGACAATGAGCAGTTCTTC.

The CDR3 sequence is CASSPGTVSYNEQFF. The CDR3 DNA is TGTGCCAGCAGTCCCGGGACAGTCTCCTACAATGAGCAGTTCTTC. The gene calls are TRBV27 and TRBJ2-1, with TRBD1 identical over 7 bases. The CDR3 has 15 residues. J was trimmed by 0 bases and V by 5 bases; bases with no gene match: 4. Germline-derived CDR1 and CDR2 are MNHEY and SMNVEV (reference sequence).

Comments on this clone: Additional DNA sequences in this sample encode the identical CDR3. The chain links TRBV6-5 to TRBJ2-1; 10 bases match TRBD1. With 6 bases clipped from V and 4 bases from J, the junction kept 3 bases outside the gene matches. This CDR3 is built from 14 residues. The V gene's germline CDR1 is MNHEY and CDR2 SVGAGI. CDR3 nucleotides: TGTGCCAGCAGCCCGGGACAGGGGTACAATGAGCAGTTCTTC. This sequence encodes CASSPGQGYNEQFF.

The rearrangement uses TRBV6-1 and TRBJ2-5; the D gene is possibly TRBD1 (5 bases). V lost 7 bases to trimming and J lost 1 base, with 10 bases between them. CDR1 MNHNS and CDR2 SASEGT come from the germline V gene. The CDR3 totals 13 residues. In nucleotides, the CDR3 is TGTGCCAGCACCCGACAGCTCCAAGAGACCCAGTACTTC. Translated: CASTRQLQETQYF.

The chain couples TRBV27 to TRBJ1-2; D is uncertain. The CDR3 runs 13 residues. V dropped 2 bases and J dropped 4 bases, with 8 bases sitting between them. Germline CDR1 is MNHEY and CDR2 is SMNVEV (reference sequence). The chain's CDR3 is CASSLIAGYGYTF. The CDR3 DNA follows: TGTGCCAGCAGTTTAATTGCAGGCTATGGCTACACCTTC.

The chain couples TRBV10-2 to TRBJ1-1, with D hard to call. Looked up from germline, CDR1 is WSHSY and CDR2 is SAAADI. V lost 7 bases, J lost 5 bases, and 20 bases lay in between. The CDR3 is 15 residues long. The CDR3 sequence is CASIGADKGKTEAFF. The CDR3 DNA reads as TGCGCCAGCATAGGAGCGGATAAAGGGAAAACTGAAGCTTTCTTT.

This clone was picked up a small number of times. The J gene is TRBJ1-6, the V gene TRBV4-1; D ambiguous. Germline V gene lookup returns CDR1 MGHRA and CDR2 YSYEKL. Deletions cut 5 bases from V and 9 bases from J, with 5 bases between. This CDR3 has 11 amino acids. CDR3 sequence: CASSSGSPLHF. In DNA form, the CDR3 reads TGCGCCAGCAGCTCCGGTTCACCCCTCCACTTT.

The chain joins TRBV7-9 to TRBJ2-3; 11 positions agree with TRBD2. With V trimmed by 7 bases and J by 5 bases, 11 bases remained unmatched. Per germline, CDR1 SEHNR and CDR2 FQNEAQ (reference sequence). The CDR3 contains 16 residues. The CDR3 region is CASTPTGTSGIDTQYF. In nucleotides, the CDR3 is TGTGCCAGCACTCCTACGGGGACTAGCGGAATAGATACGCAGTATTTT.

This clone was seen only once. The genes are TRBV27 and TRBJ2-7; tentatively, D is TRBD2 (5 bases). Trimming removed 2 bases from V and 4 bases from J, with 15 bases in between. The CDR3 spans 15 residues. Germline values: CDR1 MNHEY, CDR2 SMNVEV (reference sequence). In nucleotides, the CDR3 is TGTGCCAGCAGTTTAAGAGGGTCCGGCTTTTACGAGCAGTACTTC. Amino acid sequence: CASSLRGSGFYEQYF.

The chain is built from TRBV28 and TRBJ2-7, with 7 bases that match TRBD2. From germline, CDR1 is MDHEN and CDR2 SYDVKM. This CDR3 spans 16 amino acids. The V segment lost 3 bases and the J segment 3 bases; nucleotides outside the gene matches: 11. CDR3 sequence reads: CASSFLSGTGGYEQYF. CDR3 coding DNA: TGTGCCAGCAGTTTCCTCTCCGGGACGGGAGGCTACGAGCAGTACTTC.

The chain is built from TRBV7-9 and TRBJ2-6; the match to TRBD2 covers 8 bases. Germline V lookup: CDR1 SEHNR, CDR2 FQNEAQ (reference sequence). The V and J ends lost 5 bases and 17 bases, in that order; junction bases with no gene match: 11. CDR3 length: 13 amino acids. The CDR3 sequence: CASSPGGWTAVTF. The CDR3, as DNA: TGTGCCAGCAGCCCGGGGGGGTGGACAGCCGTGACTTTC. Full variable domain (remainder filled in from reference TRBV7-9 and TRBJ2-6): DTGVSQNPRHKITKRGQNVTFRCDPISEHNRLYWYRQTLGQGPEFLTYFQNEAQLEKSRLLSDRFSAERPKGSFSTLEIQRTEQGDSAMYLCASSPGGWTAVTFGAGSRLTVL.